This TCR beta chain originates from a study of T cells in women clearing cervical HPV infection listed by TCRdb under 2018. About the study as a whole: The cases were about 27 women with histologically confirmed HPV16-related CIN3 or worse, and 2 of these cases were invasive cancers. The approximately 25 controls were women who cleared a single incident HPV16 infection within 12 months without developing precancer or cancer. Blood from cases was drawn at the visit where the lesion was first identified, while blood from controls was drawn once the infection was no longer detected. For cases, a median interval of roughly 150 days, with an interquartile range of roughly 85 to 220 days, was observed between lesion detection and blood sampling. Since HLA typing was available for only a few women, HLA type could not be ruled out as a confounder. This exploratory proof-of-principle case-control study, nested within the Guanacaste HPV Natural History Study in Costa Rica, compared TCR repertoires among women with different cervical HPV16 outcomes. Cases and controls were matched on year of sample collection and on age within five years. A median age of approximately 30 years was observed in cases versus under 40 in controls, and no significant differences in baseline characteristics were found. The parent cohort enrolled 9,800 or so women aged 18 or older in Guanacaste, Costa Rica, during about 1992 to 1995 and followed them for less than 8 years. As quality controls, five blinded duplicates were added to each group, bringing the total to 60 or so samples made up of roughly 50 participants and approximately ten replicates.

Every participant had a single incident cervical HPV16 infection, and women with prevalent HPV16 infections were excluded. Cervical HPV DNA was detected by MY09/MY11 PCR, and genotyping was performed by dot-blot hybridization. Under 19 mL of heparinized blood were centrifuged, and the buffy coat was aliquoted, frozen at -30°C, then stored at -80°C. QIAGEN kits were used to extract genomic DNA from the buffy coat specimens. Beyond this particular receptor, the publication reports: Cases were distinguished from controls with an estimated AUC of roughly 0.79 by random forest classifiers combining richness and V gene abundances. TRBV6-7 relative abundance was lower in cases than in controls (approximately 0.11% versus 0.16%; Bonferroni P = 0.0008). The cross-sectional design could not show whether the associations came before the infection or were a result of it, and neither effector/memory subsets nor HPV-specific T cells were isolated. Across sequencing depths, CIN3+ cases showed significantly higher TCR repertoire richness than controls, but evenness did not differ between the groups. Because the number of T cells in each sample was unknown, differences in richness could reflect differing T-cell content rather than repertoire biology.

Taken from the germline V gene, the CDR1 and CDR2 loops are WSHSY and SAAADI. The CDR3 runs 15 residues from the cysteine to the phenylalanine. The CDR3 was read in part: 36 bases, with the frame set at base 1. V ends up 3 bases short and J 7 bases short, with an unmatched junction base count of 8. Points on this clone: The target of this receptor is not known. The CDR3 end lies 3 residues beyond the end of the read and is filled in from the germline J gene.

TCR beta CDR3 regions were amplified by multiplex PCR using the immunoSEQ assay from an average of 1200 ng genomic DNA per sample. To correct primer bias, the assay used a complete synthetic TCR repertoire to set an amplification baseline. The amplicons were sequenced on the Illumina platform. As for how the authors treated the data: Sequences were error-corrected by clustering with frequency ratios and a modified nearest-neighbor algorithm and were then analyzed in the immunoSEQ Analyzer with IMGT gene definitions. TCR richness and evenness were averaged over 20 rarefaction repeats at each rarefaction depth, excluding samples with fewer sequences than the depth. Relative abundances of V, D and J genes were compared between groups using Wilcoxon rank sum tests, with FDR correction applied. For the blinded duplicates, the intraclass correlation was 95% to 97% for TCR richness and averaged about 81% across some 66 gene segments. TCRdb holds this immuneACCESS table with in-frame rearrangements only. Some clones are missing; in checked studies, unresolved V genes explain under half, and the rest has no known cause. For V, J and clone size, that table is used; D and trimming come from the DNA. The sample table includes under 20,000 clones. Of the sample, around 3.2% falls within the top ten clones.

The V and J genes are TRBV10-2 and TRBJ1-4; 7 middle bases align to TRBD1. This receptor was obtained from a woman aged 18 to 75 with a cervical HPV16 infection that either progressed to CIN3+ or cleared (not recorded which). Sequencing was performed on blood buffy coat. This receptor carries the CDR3 CASSDPQGRGEKLFF. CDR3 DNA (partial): TGCGCCAGCAGTGATCCACAGGGGCGGGGTGAAAAA.